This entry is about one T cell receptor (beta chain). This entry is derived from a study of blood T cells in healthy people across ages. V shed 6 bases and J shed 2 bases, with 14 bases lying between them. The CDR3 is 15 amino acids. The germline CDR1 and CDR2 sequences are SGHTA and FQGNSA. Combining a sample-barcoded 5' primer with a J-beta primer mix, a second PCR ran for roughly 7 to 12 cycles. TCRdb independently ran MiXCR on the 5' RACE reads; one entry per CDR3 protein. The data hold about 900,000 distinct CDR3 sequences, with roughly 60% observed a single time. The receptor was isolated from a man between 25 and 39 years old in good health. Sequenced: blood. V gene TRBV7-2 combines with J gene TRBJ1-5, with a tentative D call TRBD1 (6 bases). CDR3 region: CASREMTGRNQPQHF. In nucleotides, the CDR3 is TGTGCCAGCAGGGAGATGACAGGCCGCAATCAGCCCCAGCATTTT. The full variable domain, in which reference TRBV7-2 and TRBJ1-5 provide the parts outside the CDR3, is GAGVSQSPSNKVTEKGKDVELRCDPISGHTALYWYRQSLGQGLEFLIYFQGNSAPDKSGLPSDRFSAERTGGSVSTLTIQRTQQEDSAVYLCASREMTGRNQPQHFGDGTRLSIL.